Listed below are T cell receptor beta chains from one sample, sequenced in a study of blood T cell repertoires in COVID-19. Produced via immunoSEQ multiplex PCR; TCRdb's table is partial and in-frame only. The table has under 500,000 clones, 70% to 90% seen once. Material: PBMCs or T cells enriched from blood (not recorded which). The receptors were gathered from a woman between 18 and 29 years old with acute COVID-19. Each CDR3 is given with its conserved first and last residue. Fields, in order: D gene, clone size, V gene, J gene, CDR3 length, CDR3 DNA, CDR3 protein. A D gene is named only where the DNA matches it firmly. A clone size is listed for some rows: how often the clone was seen (once, few, many), or a class if it is expanded.

d_call: TRBD1; clone_size: -; v_call: TRBV24-1; j_call: TRBJ2-1; cdr3_length: 15; cdr3_nt: TGTGCCACCAGTGATCAAGGGACAGCAGACAATGAGCAGTTCTTC; cdr3_aa: CATSDQGTADNEQFF
d_call: -; clone_size: once; v_call: TRBV28; j_call: TRBJ2-3; cdr3_length: 14; cdr3_nt: TGTGCCAGCAGTTTTGGAGCTAGCACAGATACGCAGTATTTT; cdr3_aa: CASSFGASTDTQYF
d_call: -; clone_size: -; v_call: TRBV19; j_call: TRBJ1-5; cdr3_length: 13; cdr3_nt: TGTGCCAGCAGACAGGACGGCAATCAGCCCCAGCATTTT; cdr3_aa: CASRQDGNQPQHF
d_call: -; clone_size: -; v_call: TRBV18; j_call: TRBJ2-7; cdr3_length: 16; cdr3_nt: TGTGCCAGCTCACCACTTCAACAGGCCCGCTCCTACGAGCAGTACTTC; cdr3_aa: CASSPLQQARSYEQYF
d_call: -; clone_size: -; v_call: TRBV7-2; j_call: TRBJ2-5; cdr3_length: 13; cdr3_nt: TGTGCCAGCAGCTTTACGGGAGAGGAGACCCAGTACTTC; cdr3_aa: CASSFTGEETQYF
d_call: -; clone_size: few; v_call: TRBV10-1; j_call: TRBJ2-1; cdr3_length: 16; cdr3_nt: TGCGCCAGCAGTGAGTCGAAAGCCGGAGGGAGAAATGAGCAGTTCTTC; cdr3_aa: CASSESKAGGRNEQFF
d_call: -; clone_size: -; v_call: TRBV4-3; j_call: TRBJ1-5; cdr3_length: 15; cdr3_nt: TGCGCCAGCAGCCAAGATCACAGGGTAAATCAGCCCCAGCATTTT; cdr3_aa: CASSQDHRVNQPQHF
d_call: -; clone_size: -; v_call: TRBV7-9; j_call: TRBJ1-1; cdr3_length: 17; cdr3_nt: TGTGCCAGCAGCTTACCCGCCGACAGGCCAAAGAACACTGAAGCTTTCTTT; cdr3_aa: CASSLPADRPKNTEAFF
d_call: TRBD1; clone_size: -; v_call: TRBV4-2; j_call: TRBJ2-7; cdr3_length: 14; cdr3_nt: TGTGCCAGCAGCCAAGGTCAGGGGGACTACGAGCAGTACTTC; cdr3_aa: CASSQGQGDYEQYF
d_call: -; clone_size: -; v_call: TRBV7-6; j_call: TRBJ1-5; cdr3_length: 15; cdr3_nt: TGTGCCAGCAGCTTAGTCAGAGGGTCGGGGCAGCCCCAGCATTTT; cdr3_aa: CASSLVRGSGQPQHF
d_call: TRBD2; clone_size: -; v_call: TRBV30; j_call: TRBJ2-7; cdr3_length: 15; cdr3_nt: TGTGCCTGGAGTGGCGGGGGGCGCCGGTACTACGAGCAGTACTTC; cdr3_aa: CAWSGGGRRYYEQYF
d_call: TRBD2; clone_size: few; v_call: TRBV5-6; j_call: TRBJ2-2; cdr3_length: 15; cdr3_nt: TGTGCCAGCAGCCACGATTGGGAGGGCACCGGGGAGCTGTTTTTT; cdr3_aa: CASSHDWEGTGELFF
d_call: -; clone_size: -; v_call: TRBV3-1/TRBV3-2; j_call: TRBJ2-5; cdr3_length: 14; cdr3_nt: TGTGCCAGCAGCCAGCGCCTAGTTGTAGAGACCCAGTACTTC; cdr3_aa: CASSQRLVVETQYF
d_call: TRBD1; clone_size: once; v_call: TRBV3-1/TRBV3-2; j_call: TRBJ1-5; cdr3_length: 14; cdr3_nt: TGTGCCAGCAGCCAGGGACAGAGCCATCAGCCCCAGCATTTT; cdr3_aa: CASSQGQSHQPQHF
d_call: -; clone_size: -; v_call: TRBV9; j_call: TRBJ1-6; cdr3_length: 17; cdr3_nt: TGTGCCAGCAGCGTAGGAACGTGGGGAGGGGATCATTCACCCCTCCACTTT; cdr3_aa: CASSVGTWGGDHSPLHF
d_call: -; clone_size: -; v_call: TRBV29-1; j_call: TRBJ2-3; cdr3_length: 14; cdr3_nt: TGCAGCGGGGGTGCTAGCGCTAGCACAGATACGCAGTATTTT; cdr3_aa: CSGGASASTDTQYF
d_call: -; clone_size: once; v_call: TRBV27; j_call: TRBJ1-2; cdr3_length: 14; cdr3_nt: TGTGCCAGCAGGACTATAGACGGAGGCTATGGCTACACCTTC; cdr3_aa: CASRTIDGGYGYTF
d_call: -; clone_size: -; v_call: TRBV7-9; j_call: TRBJ1-2; cdr3_length: 15; cdr3_nt: TGTGCCAGCAGCTTACTGACAGGACCTAACTATGGCTACACCTTC; cdr3_aa: CASSLLTGPNYGYTF
d_call: TRBD1; clone_size: many; v_call: TRBV3-1/TRBV3-2; j_call: TRBJ1-2; cdr3_length: 14; cdr3_nt: TGTGCCAGCAGCCAAGCCCGGGACAGCTTTGGCTACACCTTC; cdr3_aa: CASSQARDSFGYTF
d_call: -; clone_size: -; v_call: TRBV2; j_call: TRBJ2-2; cdr3_length: 16; cdr3_nt: TGTGCCAGCAGCAGGGGCCCTATCGGGTCCACCGGGGAGCTGTTTTTT; cdr3_aa: CASSRGPIGSTGELFF
d_call: TRBD2; clone_size: -; v_call: TRBV27; j_call: TRBJ2-3; cdr3_length: 13; cdr3_nt: TGTGCCAGCAGACCTAGCGGTAGGGATACGCAGTATTTT; cdr3_aa: CASRPSGRDTQYF
d_call: -; clone_size: -; v_call: TRBV18; j_call: TRBJ1-4; cdr3_length: 13; cdr3_nt: TGTGCCAGCTCGGGACAATCGGAGGAAAAACTGTTTTTT; cdr3_aa: CASSGQSEEKLFF
d_call: -; clone_size: once; v_call: TRBV18; j_call: TRBJ2-3; cdr3_length: 17; cdr3_nt: TGTGCCAGCTCAACCCAGCGCAGCGGAACTAGCACAGATACGCAGTATTTT; cdr3_aa: CASSTQRSGTSTDTQYF
d_call: TRBD1; clone_size: -; v_call: TRBV12-5; j_call: TRBJ1-1; cdr3_length: 14; cdr3_nt: TGTGCTAGTGGTAGGGACAGCCGGAGCACTGAAGCTTTCTTT; cdr3_aa: CASGRDSRSTEAFF
d_call: -; clone_size: -; v_call: TRBV5-1; j_call: TRBJ1-2; cdr3_length: 12; cdr3_nt: TGCGCCAGCAGCTTGGAAGGGGCTGGCTACACCTTC; cdr3_aa: CASSLEGAGYTF
d_call: -; clone_size: once; v_call: TRBV20-1; j_call: TRBJ1-3; cdr3_length: 12; cdr3_nt: TGCAGTGCTAGTCCCCGGGGTAACACCATATATTTT; cdr3_aa: CSASPRGNTIYF
d_call: -; clone_size: -; v_call: TRBV5-4; j_call: TRBJ1-2; cdr3_length: 17; cdr3_nt: TGTGCCAGCAGCCCCCCCGGGACTGGGAGTTCTAACTATGGCTACACCTTC; cdr3_aa: CASSPPGTGSSNYGYTF
d_call: -; clone_size: -; v_call: TRBV6-2/TRBV6-3; j_call: TRBJ2-3; cdr3_length: 16; cdr3_nt: TGTGCCAGCAGTACTAGGGACTTTCTTTCCACAGATACGCAGTATTTT; cdr3_aa: CASSTRDFLSTDTQYF
d_call: TRBD1; clone_size: -; v_call: TRBV28; j_call: TRBJ1-4; cdr3_length: 14; cdr3_nt: TGTGCCAGCAGTTCAGGGACAGGGGATGAAAAACTGTTTTTT; cdr3_aa: CASSSGTGDEKLFF
d_call: -; clone_size: -; v_call: TRBV6-4; j_call: TRBJ1-1; cdr3_length: 14; cdr3_nt: TGTGCCAGCAGTGACGGAGCGGGGAGTACTGAAGCTTTCTTT; cdr3_aa: CASSDGAGSTEAFF
d_call: TRBD1; clone_size: -; v_call: TRBV18; j_call: TRBJ1-2; cdr3_length: 17; cdr3_nt: TGTGCCAGCTCACCACCGGCCCAGACAGGGGCTAACTATGGCTACACCTTC; cdr3_aa: CASSPPAQTGANYGYTF
d_call: TRBD1; clone_size: -; v_call: TRBV28; j_call: TRBJ1-2; cdr3_length: 14; cdr3_nt: TGTGCCAGCAGTGGGGACAGGGCTAACTATGGCTACACCTTC; cdr3_aa: CASSGDRANYGYTF
d_call: TRBD2; clone_size: -; v_call: TRBV4-1; j_call: TRBJ2-2; cdr3_length: 16; cdr3_nt: TGCGCCAGCAGCCAAGGGGGAGGGTCTAGGACCGGGGAGCTGTTTTTT; cdr3_aa: CASSQGGGSRTGELFF
d_call: -; clone_size: -; v_call: TRBV2; j_call: TRBJ1-5; cdr3_length: 15; cdr3_nt: TGTGCCAGCACAGGGGCATGGGGGCTTAATCAGCCCCAGCATTTT; cdr3_aa: CASTGAWGLNQPQHF
d_call: TRBD2; clone_size: -; v_call: TRBV9; j_call: TRBJ2-5; cdr3_length: 15; cdr3_nt: TGTGCCAGCAGCGTAGGGAGCGGGAACGGAGAGACCCAGTACTTC; cdr3_aa: CASSVGSGNGETQYF
d_call: -; clone_size: -; v_call: TRBV28; j_call: TRBJ1-4; cdr3_length: 15; cdr3_nt: TGTGCCAGCTTTGGACAGCCCGGGGGGGATGAAAAACTGTTTTTT; cdr3_aa: CASFGQPGGDEKLFF
d_call: TRBD1; clone_size: -; v_call: TRBV11-2; j_call: TRBJ1-4; cdr3_length: 15; cdr3_nt: TGTGCCAGCAGTTTCATGGGACAGCCAGATGAAAAACTGTTTTTT; cdr3_aa: CASSFMGQPDEKLFF
d_call: -; clone_size: -; v_call: TRBV27; j_call: TRBJ1-1; cdr3_length: 14; cdr3_nt: TGTGCCAGCAGTTACGGGACAAAGAACACTGAAGCTTTCTTT; cdr3_aa: CASSYGTKNTEAFF
d_call: -; clone_size: -; v_call: TRBV5-5; j_call: TRBJ1-2; cdr3_length: 16; cdr3_nt: TGTGCCAGCAGCTTGGACAGGGAAGAAGCTAACTATGGCTACACCTTC; cdr3_aa: CASSLDREEANYGYTF
d_call: -; clone_size: once; v_call: TRBV7-2; j_call: TRBJ2-2; cdr3_length: 15; cdr3_nt: TGTGCCAGCAGCTTAATTCAGGGCGCCGCCGGGGAGCTGTTTTTT; cdr3_aa: CASSLIQGAAGELFF
d_call: -; clone_size: -; v_call: TRBV10-3; j_call: TRBJ1-3; cdr3_length: 13; cdr3_nt: TGTGCCGTCGAAGAGAGCTCTGGAAACACCATATATTTT; cdr3_aa: CAVEESSGNTIYF
d_call: -; clone_size: -; v_call: TRBV6-5; j_call: TRBJ2-2; cdr3_length: 12; cdr3_nt: TGTGCCAGCATGTCGCGGACCGGGGAGCTGTTTTTT; cdr3_aa: CASMSRTGELFF
d_call: TRBD2; clone_size: -; v_call: TRBV28; j_call: TRBJ2-3; cdr3_length: 16; cdr3_nt: TGTGCCAGCAGTTTACCCCGGGACTATATCACAGATACGCAGTATTTT; cdr3_aa: CASSLPRDYITDTQYF
d_call: -; clone_size: -; v_call: TRBV7-2; j_call: TRBJ1-1; cdr3_length: 14; cdr3_nt: TGTGCCAGCAGCTCTAGACTGGAGGGCACTGAAGCTTTCTTT; cdr3_aa: CASSSRLEGTEAFF
d_call: TRBD2; clone_size: -; v_call: TRBV6-5; j_call: TRBJ2-7; cdr3_length: 15; cdr3_nt: TGTGCCAGCAGCATAGCGGGGGACAGCTCCTACGAGCAGTACTTC; cdr3_aa: CASSIAGDSSYEQYF
d_call: TRBD1; clone_size: -; v_call: TRBV5-1; j_call: TRBJ2-1; cdr3_length: 17; cdr3_nt: TGCGCCAGCAGCTTGGCACGTCCGGGACAGGCCTACAATGAGCAGTTCTTC; cdr3_aa: CASSLARPGQAYNEQFF
d_call: TRBD1; clone_size: -; v_call: TRBV4-3; j_call: TRBJ2-7; cdr3_length: 14; cdr3_nt: TGCGCCAGCAGCCAATGGACAGGTACCTACGAGCAGTACTTC; cdr3_aa: CASSQWTGTYEQYF
d_call: TRBD1; clone_size: -; v_call: TRBV7-2; j_call: TRBJ2-5; cdr3_length: 16; cdr3_nt: TGTGCCAGCAGCATAACCGGGACAGGGGATCGGGAGACCCAGTACTTC; cdr3_aa: CASSITGTGDRETQYF